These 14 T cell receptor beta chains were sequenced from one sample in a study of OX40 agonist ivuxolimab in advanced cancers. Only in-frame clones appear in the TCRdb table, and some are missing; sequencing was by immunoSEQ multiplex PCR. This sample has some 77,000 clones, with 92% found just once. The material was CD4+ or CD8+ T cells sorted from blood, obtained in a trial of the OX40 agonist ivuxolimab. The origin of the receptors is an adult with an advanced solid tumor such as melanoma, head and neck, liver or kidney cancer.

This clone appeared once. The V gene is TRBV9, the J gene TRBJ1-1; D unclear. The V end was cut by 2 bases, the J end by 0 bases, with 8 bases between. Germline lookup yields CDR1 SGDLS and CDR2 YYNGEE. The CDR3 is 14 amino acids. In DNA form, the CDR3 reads TGTGCCAGCAGCGTTGGGTCGATGAACACTGAAGCTTTCTTT. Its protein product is CASSVGSMNTEAFF.

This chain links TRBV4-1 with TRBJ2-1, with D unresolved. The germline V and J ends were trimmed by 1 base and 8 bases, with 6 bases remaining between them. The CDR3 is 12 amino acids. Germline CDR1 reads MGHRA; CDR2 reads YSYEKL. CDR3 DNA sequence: TGCGCCAGCAGCCAAGGGTCCGATGAGCAGTTCTTC. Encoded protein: CASSQGSDEQFF.

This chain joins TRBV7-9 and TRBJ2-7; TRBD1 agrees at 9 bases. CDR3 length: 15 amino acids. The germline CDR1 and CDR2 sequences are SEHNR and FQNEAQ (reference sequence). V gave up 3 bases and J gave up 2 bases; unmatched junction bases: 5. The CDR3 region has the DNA TGTGCCAGCAGCTTCACCGGGACAGGGCCCTACGAGCAGTACTTC. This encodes CASSFTGTGPYEQYF.

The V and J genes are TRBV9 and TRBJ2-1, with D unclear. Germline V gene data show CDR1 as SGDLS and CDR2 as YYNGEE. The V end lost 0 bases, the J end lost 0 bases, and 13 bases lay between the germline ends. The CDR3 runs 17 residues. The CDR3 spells CASSVGGSTSSYNEQFF. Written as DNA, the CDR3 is TGTGCCAGCAGCGTAGGAGGTAGCACCAGCTCCTACAATGAGCAGTTCTTC.

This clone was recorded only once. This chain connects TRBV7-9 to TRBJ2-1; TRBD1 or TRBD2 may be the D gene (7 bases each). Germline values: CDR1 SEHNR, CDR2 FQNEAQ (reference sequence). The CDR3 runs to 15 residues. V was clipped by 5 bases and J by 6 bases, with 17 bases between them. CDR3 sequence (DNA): TGTGCCAGCAGCCTCCCAGGGGGGGGGCCCAATGAGCAGTTCTTC. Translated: CASSLPGGGPNEQFF.

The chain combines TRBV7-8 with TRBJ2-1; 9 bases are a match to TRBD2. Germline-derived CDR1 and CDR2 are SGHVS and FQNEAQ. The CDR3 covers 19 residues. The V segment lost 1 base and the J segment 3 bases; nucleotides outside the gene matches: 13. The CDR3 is CASSLGLAGLRGDYNEQFF. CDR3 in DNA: TGTGCCAGCAGCTTAGGGCTAGCGGGGTTACGGGGGGACTACAATGAGCAGTTCTTC.

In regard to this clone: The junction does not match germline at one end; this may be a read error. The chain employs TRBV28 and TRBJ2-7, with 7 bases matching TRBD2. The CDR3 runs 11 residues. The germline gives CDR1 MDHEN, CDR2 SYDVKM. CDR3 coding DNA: TGTGCCAGCAGCCAAACTAGCGACCACGACTTC. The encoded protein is CASSQTSDHDF.

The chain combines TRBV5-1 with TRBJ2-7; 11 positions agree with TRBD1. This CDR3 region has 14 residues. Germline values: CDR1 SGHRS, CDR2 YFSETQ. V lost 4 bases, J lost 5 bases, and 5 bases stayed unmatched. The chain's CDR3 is CASSHGQGANEQYF. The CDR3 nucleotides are TGCGCCAGCAGCCACGGACAGGGGGCGAACGAGCAGTACTTC.

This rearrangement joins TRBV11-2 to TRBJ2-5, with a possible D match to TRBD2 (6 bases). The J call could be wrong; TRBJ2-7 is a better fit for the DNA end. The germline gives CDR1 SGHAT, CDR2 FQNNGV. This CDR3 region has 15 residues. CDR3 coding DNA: TGTGCCAGCAGCTTAGGTTTGGGCGGGGACTACGAGCAGTACTTC. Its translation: CASSLGLGGDYEQYF.

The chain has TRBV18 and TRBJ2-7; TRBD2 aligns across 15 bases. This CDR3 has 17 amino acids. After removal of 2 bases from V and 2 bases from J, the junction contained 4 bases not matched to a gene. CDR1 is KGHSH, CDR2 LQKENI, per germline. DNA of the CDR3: TGTGCCAGCTCACCAGAAGGGACTAGCGGGGGGCCCTACGAGCAGTACTTC. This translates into CASSPEGTSGGPYEQYF.

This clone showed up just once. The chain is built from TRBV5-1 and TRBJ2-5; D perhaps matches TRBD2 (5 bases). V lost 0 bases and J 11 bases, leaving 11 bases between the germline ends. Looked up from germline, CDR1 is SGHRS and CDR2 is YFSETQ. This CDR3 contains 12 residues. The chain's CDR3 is CASSLALGEQYF. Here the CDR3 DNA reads TGCGCCAGCAGCTTGGCCCTGGGAGAGCAGTACTTC.

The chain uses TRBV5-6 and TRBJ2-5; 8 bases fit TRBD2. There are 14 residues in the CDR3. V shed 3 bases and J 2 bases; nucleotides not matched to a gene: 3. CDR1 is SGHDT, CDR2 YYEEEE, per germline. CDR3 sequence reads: CASSSGLEQETQYF. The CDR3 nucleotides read TGTGCCAGCAGCTCGGGACTAGAGCAAGAGACCCAGTACTTC.

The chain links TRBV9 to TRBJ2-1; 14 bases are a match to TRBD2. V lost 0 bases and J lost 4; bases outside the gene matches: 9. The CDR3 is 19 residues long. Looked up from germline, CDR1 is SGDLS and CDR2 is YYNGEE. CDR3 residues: CASSVAQTSGGAGYNEQFF. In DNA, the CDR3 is TGTGCCAGCAGCGTAGCCCAGACTAGCGGGGGGGCGGGTTACAATGAGCAGTTCTTC.

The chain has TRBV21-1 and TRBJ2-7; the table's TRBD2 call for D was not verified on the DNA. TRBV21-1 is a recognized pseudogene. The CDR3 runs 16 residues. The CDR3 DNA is TGTGCCAGCAGCGAGGGGGCCAGCGGGGGACGATACGAGCAGTACTTC. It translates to CASSEGASGGRYEQYF.